The 11 T cell receptor beta chains in this list originate from one sample, sequenced in a study of CD8 T cells in ankylosing spondylitis. TCRdb fed the 5' RACE reads into MiXCR, producing one record per CDR3 protein. In the table there are roughly 700,000 distinct CDR3 sequences, 19% of which are singletons. Findings and limits, study-wide: Roughly 8 highly homologous variants formed a TCR beta motif that appeared characteristic of ankylosing spondylitis blood.

These TCRs are of unknown antigen specificity. The specimen was blood, either unsorted or a sorted T cell fraction (not recorded which). The receptors originated from a male donor with ankylosing spondylitis.

V usage is TRBV12-3 or TRBV12-4 and J usage is TRBJ1-3, with no clear D. The CDR3 totals 15 residues. Trimming cost V 4 bases and J 0 bases, with 10 bases left between them. In nucleotides, the CDR3 is TGTGCCAGCAGTTCCGGAGGATTCTCTGGAAACACCATATATTTT. It specifies CASSSGGFSGNTIYF.

This clonotype was counted between two and nine times. As DNA, the CDR3 is TGCGCCAGCAGCCAAGATCAGGGGGCCCTTGCCTATGGCTACACCTTC. It is translated as CASSQDQGALAYGYTF. This chain connects TRBV4-3 to TRBJ1-2; 8 bases line up with TRBD1. The CDR3 is 16 amino acids. The V segment lost 0 bases and the J segment 4 bases; nucleotides outside the gene matches: 7. Germline CDR1 LGHNA, CDR2 YSLEER.

This clonotype was counted a single time. The V and J genes are TRBV20-1 and TRBJ1-5; D possibly corresponds to TRBD1 (5 bases). The CDR3 runs to 14 residues. Trimming took 3 bases from V and 6 from J, leaving 15 bases between them. Germline assignment: CDR1 DFQATT and CDR2 SNEGSKA (reference sequence). The CDR3, as DNA: TGCAGTGCTAGGCGCGACAGAGATGGTCAGCCCCAGCATTTT. Its translation: CSARRDRDGQPQHF.

The genes are TRBV7-9 and TRBJ1-1; tentative D call: TRBD1 (5 bases). Germline V gene sequence: CDR1 SEHNR, CDR2 FQNEAQ (reference sequence). This CDR3 contains 13 residues. Trimming cost V 1 base and J 5 bases, with 8 bases left between them. CDR3 loop: CASSLGGMTEAFF. As DNA, the CDR3 is TGTGCCAGCAGCTTAGGGGGGATGACTGAAGCTTTCTTT.

This clonotype turned up a few times. J is TRBJ1-3 and V is TRBV12-3 or TRBV12-4, with D hard to call. V was trimmed by 6 bases and J by 6 bases, leaving 12 bases between them. This CDR3 has 13 residues. This chain's CDR3 is CASRRAAENTIYF. As DNA, the CDR3 is TGTGCCAGCAGGCGGGCAGCGGAAAACACCATATATTTT.

The chain combines TRBV2 with TRBJ2-2; no definite D call. V was pared by 1 base and J by 10 bases, with 7 bases between. In germline, CDR1 is SNHLY, CDR2 FYNNEI. CDR3 size: 12 residues. CDR3 sequence: CASSEVWEELFF. CDR3 bases: TGTGCCAGCAGTGAAGTATGGGAGGAGCTGTTTTTT.

This clonotype was detected a few times. CDR3 sequence (DNA): TGCGCCAGCAGCTCTCCGGACGGTCTCAATGAAAAACTGTTTTTT. It translates to CASSSPDGLNEKLFF. J is TRBJ1-4 and V is TRBV5-1; D ambiguous. Between the trimmed V and J ends, which lost 3 bases and 5 bases, there was a span of 14 bases. The CDR3 is 15 amino acids. Germline V gene data show CDR1 as SGHRS and CDR2 as YFSETQ.

This clonotype turned up a few times. Written as DNA, the CDR3 is TGTGCCAGCAACGGTATCGGGGAGCTGTTTTTT. Its protein product is CASNGIGELFF. The V and J genes are TRBV2 and TRBJ2-2; D ambiguous. The germline V gene has CDR1 SNHLY and CDR2 FYNNEI. V lost 7 bases to trimming and J lost 7 bases, with 7 bases between them. The CDR3 is made up of 11 amino acids.

V usage is TRBV6-2 or TRBV6-3 and J usage is TRBJ2-7; 14 bases agree with TRBD2. V lost 2 bases to trimming and J lost 2 bases; unmatched junction nucleotides: 11. The CDR3 totals 19 residues. From germline, CDR1 is MNHEY and CDR2 SVGEGT. CDR3 region: CASSYTESRGLAGAYEQYF. CDR3 in DNA: TGTGCCAGCAGTTACACTGAGAGTCGGGGACTAGCGGGAGCCTACGAGCAGTACTTC.

This clonotype was seen only a few times. The chain links TRBV7-8 to TRBJ1-2; 8 bases line up with TRBD1. CDR1 and CDR2 from the germline V gene are SGHVS and FQNEAQ. The CDR3 is 19 residues long. J gave up 4 bases and V 1 base, and 17 bases lay outside the gene matches. CDR3 in DNA: TGTGCCAGCAGCTTAGTTCGCAGGGGGCGCAAGGAAAGTTTCTATGGCTACACCTTC. It is translated as CASSLVRRGRKESFYGYTF.

This clonotype was observed a few times. The chain joins TRBV14 to TRBJ1-1, with D uncertain. From germline, CDR1 is SGHDN and CDR2 FVKESK. This CDR3 is 14 amino acids long. The germline V and J ends were trimmed by 4 bases and 1 base, with 10 bases remaining between them. The CDR3 is CASSLGWANTEAFF. The CDR3, as DNA: TGTGCCAGCAGCCTCGGGTGGGCGAACACTGAAGCTTTCTTT.